This T cell receptor beta chain was found in a study of naive and memory T cell subsets. General study results and limits: Possibly reflecting memory cells re-expressing CD45RA, a few larger clonotypes occurred in naive repertoires, especially CD8. Expression changes during T cell differentiation may affect RNA-based TCR counts. Each distinct alpha or beta sequence counts as one clonotype.

The CDR3 spans 13 residues. The germline V gene has CDR1 ENHRY and CDR2 SYGVKD. With 4 bases removed from V and 7 bases from J, the gap between germline ends came to 8 bases. This clonotype was picked up a small number of times. Its antigen is currently unknown. Both TRBC1 and TRBC2 were covered by a beta constant-region primer of two equimolar oligonucleotides. Nested alpha and beta constant-region primers with the SP2 primer drove four PCR rounds on ligated cDNA. A 12-nucleotide UMI and the SP2 primer were added to the cDNA 3' end by oligonucleotide ligation. TCRdb re-analysed the UMI-ligation and nested PCR reads in MiXCR, keeping a single row per CDR3 protein. The repertoire includes about 90,000 distinct CDR3 sequences, roughly 12% of them detected once, and 0.13% sits in the top ten.

The J gene is TRBJ1-6, the V gene TRBV10-3, with D unresolved. The sample comprised naive CD4+ T cells from blood. The clonotype comes from a human donor in good health. The CDR3 sequence is CAISVGLNSPLHF. CDR3 DNA sequence: TGTGCCATCAGTGTGGGGTTGAATTCACCCCTCCACTTT.